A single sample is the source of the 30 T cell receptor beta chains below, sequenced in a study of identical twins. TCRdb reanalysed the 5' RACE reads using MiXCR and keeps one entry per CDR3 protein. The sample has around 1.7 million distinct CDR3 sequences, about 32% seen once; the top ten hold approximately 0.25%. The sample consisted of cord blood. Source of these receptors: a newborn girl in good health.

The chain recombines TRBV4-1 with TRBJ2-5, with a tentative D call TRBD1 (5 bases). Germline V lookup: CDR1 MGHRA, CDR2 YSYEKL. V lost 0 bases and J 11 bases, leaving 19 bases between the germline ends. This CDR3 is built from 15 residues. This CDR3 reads CASSQDPTDYNEQYF. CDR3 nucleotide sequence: TGCGCCAGCAGCCAAGATCCGACAGATTACAATGAGCAGTACTTC.

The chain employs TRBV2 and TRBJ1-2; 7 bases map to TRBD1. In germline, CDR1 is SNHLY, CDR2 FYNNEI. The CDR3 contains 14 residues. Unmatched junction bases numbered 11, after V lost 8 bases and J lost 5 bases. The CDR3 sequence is CASVVNRGDYGYTF. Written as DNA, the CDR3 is TGTGCCAGCGTGGTCAACAGGGGAGATTATGGCTACACCTTC.

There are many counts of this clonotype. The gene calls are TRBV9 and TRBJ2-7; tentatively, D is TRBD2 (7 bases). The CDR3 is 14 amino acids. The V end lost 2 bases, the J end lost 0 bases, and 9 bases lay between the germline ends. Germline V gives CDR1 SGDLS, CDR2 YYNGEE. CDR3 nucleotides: TGTGCCAGCAGCGTCGGGGGGCTCTCCTACGAGCAGTACTTC. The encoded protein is CASSVGGLSYEQYF.

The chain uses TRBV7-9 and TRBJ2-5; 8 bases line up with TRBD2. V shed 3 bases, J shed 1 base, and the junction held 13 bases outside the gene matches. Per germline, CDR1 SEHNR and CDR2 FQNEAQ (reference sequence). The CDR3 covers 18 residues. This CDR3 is CASSFKWTLAATQETQYF. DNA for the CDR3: TGTGCCAGCAGCTTTAAGTGGACACTAGCGGCTACCCAAGAGACCCAGTACTTC.

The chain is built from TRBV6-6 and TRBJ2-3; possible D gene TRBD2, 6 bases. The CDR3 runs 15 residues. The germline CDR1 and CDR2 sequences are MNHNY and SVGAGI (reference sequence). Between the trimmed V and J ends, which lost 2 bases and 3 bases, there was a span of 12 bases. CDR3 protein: CASSYPSGPTDTQYF. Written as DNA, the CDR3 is TGTGCCAGCAGTTACCCCAGCGGGCCAACAGATACGCAGTATTTT.

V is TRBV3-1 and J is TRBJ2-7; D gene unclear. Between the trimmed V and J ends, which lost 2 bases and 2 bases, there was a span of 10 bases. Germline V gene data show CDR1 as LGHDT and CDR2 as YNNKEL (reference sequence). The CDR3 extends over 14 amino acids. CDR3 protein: CASSQPAKAYEQYF. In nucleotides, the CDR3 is TGTGCCAGCAGCCAACCGGCAAAAGCCTACGAGCAGTACTTC.

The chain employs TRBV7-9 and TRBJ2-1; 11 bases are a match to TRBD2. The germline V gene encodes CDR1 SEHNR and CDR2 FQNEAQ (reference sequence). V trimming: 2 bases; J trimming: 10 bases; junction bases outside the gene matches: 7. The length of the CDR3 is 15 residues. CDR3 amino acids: CASSLMLAGGPEQFF. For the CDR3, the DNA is TGTGCCAGCAGCTTAATGCTAGCGGGGGGCCCCGAGCAGTTCTTC.

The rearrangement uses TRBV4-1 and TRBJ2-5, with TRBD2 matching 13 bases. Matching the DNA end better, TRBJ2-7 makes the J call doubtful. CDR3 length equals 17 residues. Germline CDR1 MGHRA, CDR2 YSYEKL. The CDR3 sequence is CASSQSGTSGNLYEQYF. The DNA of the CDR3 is TGCGCCAGCAGCCAATCTGGGACTAGCGGGAATCTTTACGAGCAGTACTTC.

CDR3 DNA sequence: TGTGCCAGCAGTGAAGGGCGGATTGGGGTGAACACTGAAGCTTTCTTT. Translating it yields CASSEGRIGVNTEAFF. V gene TRBV6-1 combines with J gene TRBJ1-1; D remains ambiguous. This CDR3 is 16 amino acids long. Per germline, CDR1 MNHNS and CDR2 SASEGT. V gave up 1 base and J gave up 0 bases, with 12 bases separating them.

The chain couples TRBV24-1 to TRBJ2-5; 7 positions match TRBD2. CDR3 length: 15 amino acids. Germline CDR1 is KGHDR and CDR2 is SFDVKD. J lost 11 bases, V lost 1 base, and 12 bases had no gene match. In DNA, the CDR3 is TGTGCCACCAGTGATTTCCGGGGAGGGTACAATGAGCAGTACTTC. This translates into CATSDFRGGYNEQYF.

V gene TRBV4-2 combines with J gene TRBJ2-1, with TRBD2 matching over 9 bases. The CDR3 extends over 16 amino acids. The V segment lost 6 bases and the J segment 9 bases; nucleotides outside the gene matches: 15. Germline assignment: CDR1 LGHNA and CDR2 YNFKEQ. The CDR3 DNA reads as TGTGCCAGCAGGGACCTCCCGGGACTAGCAGTTGCTGAGCAGTTCTTC. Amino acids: CASRDLPGLAVAEQFF.

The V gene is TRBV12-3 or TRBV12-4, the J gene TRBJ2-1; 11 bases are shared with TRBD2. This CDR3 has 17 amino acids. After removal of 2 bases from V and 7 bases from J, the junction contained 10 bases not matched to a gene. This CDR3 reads CASSLPALAGAWNEQFF. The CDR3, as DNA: TGTGCCAGCAGTTTACCTGCACTAGCGGGGGCTTGGAATGAGCAGTTCTTC.

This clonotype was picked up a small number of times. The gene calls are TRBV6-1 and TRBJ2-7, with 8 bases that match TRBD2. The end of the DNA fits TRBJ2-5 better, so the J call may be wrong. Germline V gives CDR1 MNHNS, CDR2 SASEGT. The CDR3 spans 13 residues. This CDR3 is CASTSGRIPTQYF. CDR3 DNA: TGTGCCAGTACGAGCGGGAGAATACCGACCCAGTACTTC.

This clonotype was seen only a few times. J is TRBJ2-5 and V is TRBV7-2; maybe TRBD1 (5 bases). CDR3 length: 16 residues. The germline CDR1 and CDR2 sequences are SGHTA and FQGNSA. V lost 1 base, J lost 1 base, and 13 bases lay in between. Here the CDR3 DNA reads TGTGCCAGCAGCTTAGGCCCTTCGACAGTCCAAGAGACCCAGTACTTC. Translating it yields CASSLGPSTVQETQYF. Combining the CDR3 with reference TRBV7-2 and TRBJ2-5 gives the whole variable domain GAGVSQSPSNKVTEKGKDVELRCDPISGHTALYWYRQSLGQGLEFLIYFQGNSAPDKSGLPSDRFSAERTGGSVSTLTIQRTQQEDSAVYLCASSLGPSTVQETQYFGPGTRLLVL.

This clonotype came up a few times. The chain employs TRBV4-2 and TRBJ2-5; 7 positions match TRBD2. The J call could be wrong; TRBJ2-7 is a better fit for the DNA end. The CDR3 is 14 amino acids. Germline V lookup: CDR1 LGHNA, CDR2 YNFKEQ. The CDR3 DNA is TGTGCCAGCAGCCAAGAGACCCTAGCGGACGAGCAGTACTTC. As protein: CASSQETLADEQYF.

CDR3 sequence reads: CAITDSRNTEAFF. CDR3 DNA sequence: TGTGCCATCACGGACAGCCGGAACACTGAAGCTTTCTTT. The V and J genes are TRBV28 and TRBJ1-1, with D possibly matching TRBD1 (6 bases). The CDR3 is 13 amino acids. Germline CDR1 and CDR2: MDHEN and SYDVKM. Trimming left V 10 bases short and J 1 base short, with 13 bases between.

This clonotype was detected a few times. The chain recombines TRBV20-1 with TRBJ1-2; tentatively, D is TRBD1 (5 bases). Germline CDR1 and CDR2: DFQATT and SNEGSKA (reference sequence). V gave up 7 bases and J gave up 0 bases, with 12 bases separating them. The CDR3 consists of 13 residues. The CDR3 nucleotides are TGCAGTGTATCCGGGGGGTCTAACTATGGCTACACCTTC. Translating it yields CSVSGGSNYGYTF.

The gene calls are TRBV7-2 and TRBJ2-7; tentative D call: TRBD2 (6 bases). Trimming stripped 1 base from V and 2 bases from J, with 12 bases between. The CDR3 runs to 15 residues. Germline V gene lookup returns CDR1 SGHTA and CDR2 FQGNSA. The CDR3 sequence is CASSLVSSEPYEQYF. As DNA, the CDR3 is TGTGCCAGCAGCTTAGTGTCTAGCGAACCCTACGAGCAGTACTTC.

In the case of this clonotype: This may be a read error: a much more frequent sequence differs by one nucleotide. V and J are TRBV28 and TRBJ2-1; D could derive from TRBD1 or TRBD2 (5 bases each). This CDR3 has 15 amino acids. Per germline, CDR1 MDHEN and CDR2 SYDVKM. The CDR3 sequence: CASSFWGSSYDEQFF. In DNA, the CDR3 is TGTGCCAGCAGTTTTTGGGGGAGTTCCTACGATGAGCAGTTCTTC. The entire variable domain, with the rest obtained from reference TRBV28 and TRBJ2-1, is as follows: DVKVTQSSRYLVKRTGEKVFLECVQDMDHENMFWYRQDPGLGLRLIYFSYDVKMKEKGDIPEGYSVSREKKERFSLILESASTNQTSMYLCASSFWGSSYDEQFFGPGTRLTVL.

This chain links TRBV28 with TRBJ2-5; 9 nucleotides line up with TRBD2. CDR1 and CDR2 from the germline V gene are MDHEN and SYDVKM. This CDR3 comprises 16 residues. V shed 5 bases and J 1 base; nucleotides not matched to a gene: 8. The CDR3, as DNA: TGTGCCAGCAGTCTCCCGGGACTAGCCTTCCAAGAGACCCAGTACTTC. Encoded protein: CASSLPGLAFQETQYF. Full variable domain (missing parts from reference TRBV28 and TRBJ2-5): DVKVTQSSRYLVKRTGEKVFLECVQDMDHENMFWYRQDPGLGLRLIYFSYDVKMKEKGDIPEGYSVSREKKERFSLILESASTNQTSMYLCASSLPGLAFQETQYFGPGTRLLVL.

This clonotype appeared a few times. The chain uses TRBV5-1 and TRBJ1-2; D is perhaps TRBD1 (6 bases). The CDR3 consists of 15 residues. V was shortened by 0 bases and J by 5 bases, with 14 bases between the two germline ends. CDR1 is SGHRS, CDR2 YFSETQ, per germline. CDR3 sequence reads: CASSLDRGRVYGYTF. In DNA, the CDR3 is TGCGCCAGCAGCTTGGATCGGGGGCGCGTGTATGGCTACACCTTC.

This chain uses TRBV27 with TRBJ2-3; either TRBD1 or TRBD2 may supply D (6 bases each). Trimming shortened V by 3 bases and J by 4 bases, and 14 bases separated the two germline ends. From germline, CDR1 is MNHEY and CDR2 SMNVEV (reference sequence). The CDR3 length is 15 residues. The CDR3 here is CASSFQGSGADTQYF. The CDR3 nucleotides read TGTGCCAGCAGTTTCCAGGGGTCGGGGGCAGATACGCAGTATTTT.

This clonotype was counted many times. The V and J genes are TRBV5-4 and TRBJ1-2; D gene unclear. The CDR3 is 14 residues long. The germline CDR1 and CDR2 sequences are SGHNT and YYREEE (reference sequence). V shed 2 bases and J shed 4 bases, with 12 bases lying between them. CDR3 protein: CASSFSYGSYGYTF. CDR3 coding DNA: TGTGCCAGCAGCTTCAGTTATGGCAGCTATGGCTACACCTTC.

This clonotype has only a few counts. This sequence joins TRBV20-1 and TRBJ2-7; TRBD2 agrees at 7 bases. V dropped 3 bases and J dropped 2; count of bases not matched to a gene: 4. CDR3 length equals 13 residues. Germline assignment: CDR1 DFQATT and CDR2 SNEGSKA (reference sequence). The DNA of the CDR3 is TGCAGTGCTAGGATGCGGGGGACCTACGAGCAGTACTTC. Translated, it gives CSARMRGTYEQYF.

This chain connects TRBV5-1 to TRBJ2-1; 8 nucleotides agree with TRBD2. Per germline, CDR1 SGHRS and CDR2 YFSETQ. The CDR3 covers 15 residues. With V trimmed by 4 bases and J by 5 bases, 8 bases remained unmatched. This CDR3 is CASSAIGLADNEQFF. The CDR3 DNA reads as TGCGCCAGCAGCGCAATAGGACTAGCCGACAATGAGCAGTTCTTC.

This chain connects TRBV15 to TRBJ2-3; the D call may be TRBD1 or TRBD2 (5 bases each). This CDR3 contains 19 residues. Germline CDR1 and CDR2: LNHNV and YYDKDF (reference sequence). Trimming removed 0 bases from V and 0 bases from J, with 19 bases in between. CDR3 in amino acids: CATSRDSLTGALSTDTQYF. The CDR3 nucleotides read TGTGCCACCAGCAGAGATTCGCTAACCGGGGCGCTAAGCACAGATACGCAGTATTTT.

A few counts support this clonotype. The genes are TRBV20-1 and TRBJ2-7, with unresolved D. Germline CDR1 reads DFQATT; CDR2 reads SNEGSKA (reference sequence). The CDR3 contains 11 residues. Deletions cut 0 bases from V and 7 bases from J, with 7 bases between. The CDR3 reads CSARDWPEQYF. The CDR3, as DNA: TGCAGTGCTAGAGATTGGCCGGAGCAGTACTTC.

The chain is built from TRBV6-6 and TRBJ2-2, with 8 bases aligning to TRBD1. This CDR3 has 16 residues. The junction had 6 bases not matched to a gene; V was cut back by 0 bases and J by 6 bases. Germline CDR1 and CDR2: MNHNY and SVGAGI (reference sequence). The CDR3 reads CASSYSQDRESGELFF. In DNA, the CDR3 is TGTGCCAGCAGTTACTCCCAGGACAGGGAGTCCGGGGAGCTGTTTTTT.

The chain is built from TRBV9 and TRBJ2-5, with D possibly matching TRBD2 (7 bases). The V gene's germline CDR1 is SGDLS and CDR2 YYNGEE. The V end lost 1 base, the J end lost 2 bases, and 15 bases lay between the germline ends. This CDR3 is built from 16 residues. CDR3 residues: CASSVIPGGPQETQYF. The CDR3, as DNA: TGTGCCAGCAGCGTAATTCCGGGGGGCCCTCAAGAGACCCAGTACTTC.

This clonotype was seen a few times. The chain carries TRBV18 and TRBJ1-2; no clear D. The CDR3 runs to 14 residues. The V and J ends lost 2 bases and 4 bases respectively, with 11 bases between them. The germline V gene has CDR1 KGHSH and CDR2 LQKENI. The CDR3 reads CASSPSGVGYGYTF. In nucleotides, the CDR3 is TGTGCCAGCTCACCATCCGGGGTGGGCTATGGCTACACCTTC.